This T cell receptor (beta chain) was recovered during a study of Ad26.COV2.S vaccination and SARS-CoV-2 variants. On this clone: Its antigen is unidentified.

Libraries were prepared by immunoSEQ multiplex PCR; TCRdb keeps only in-frame clonotypes and omits some of them. Among some 180,000 clones listed, roughly nine tenths were seen once. The germline gives CDR1 MNHEY, CDR2 SMNVEV (reference sequence). The CDR3 sequence is 16 residues long. Trimming took 4 bases from V and 3 from J; bases not matched to a gene: 9. Study outcomes and limitations: Substantial breadth was reported for post-vaccination spike-specific CD8+ and CD4+ T cells. People who got the vaccine or the placebo had similar non-spike TCR breadth. There was a possibility that the TCR breadth and depth analyses underestimated total T cell responses. Vaccine recipients surpassed placebo recipients in spike-specific TCR breadth.

This chain links TRBV27 with TRBJ1-1; 9 bases agree with TRBD1. The material was peripheral blood, obtained after recovery from COVID-19. The TCR comes from a human donor who had recovered from COVID-19. The CDR3: CASSSVYRGQDTEAFF. CDR3 DNA sequence: TGTGCCAGCAGTTCCGTATACAGGGGGCAAGACACTGAAGCTTTCTTT.